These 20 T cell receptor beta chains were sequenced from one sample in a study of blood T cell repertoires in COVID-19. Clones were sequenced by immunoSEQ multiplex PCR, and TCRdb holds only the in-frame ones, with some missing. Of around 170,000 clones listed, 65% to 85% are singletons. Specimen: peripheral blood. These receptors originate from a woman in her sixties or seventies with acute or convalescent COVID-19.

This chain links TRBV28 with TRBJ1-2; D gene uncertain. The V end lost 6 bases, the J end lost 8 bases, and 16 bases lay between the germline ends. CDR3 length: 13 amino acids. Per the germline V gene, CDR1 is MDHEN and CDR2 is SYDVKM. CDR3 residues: CASSRDGFGGYTF. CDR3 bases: TGTGCCAGCAGCCGAGACGGGTTTGGGGGCTACACCTTC.

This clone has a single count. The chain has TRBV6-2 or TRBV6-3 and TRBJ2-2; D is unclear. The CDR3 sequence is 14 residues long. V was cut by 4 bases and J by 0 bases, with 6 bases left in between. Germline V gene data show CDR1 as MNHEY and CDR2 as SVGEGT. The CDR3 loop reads CASSLHTNTGELFF. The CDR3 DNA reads TGTGCCAGCAGTTTACATACGAACACCGGGGAGCTGTTTTTT.

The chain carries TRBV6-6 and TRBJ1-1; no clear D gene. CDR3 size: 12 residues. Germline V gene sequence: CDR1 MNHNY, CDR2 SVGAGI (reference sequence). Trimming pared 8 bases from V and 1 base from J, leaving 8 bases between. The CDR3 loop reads CASLRQNTEAFF. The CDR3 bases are TGTGCCAGCCTAAGACAGAACACTGAAGCTTTCTTT.

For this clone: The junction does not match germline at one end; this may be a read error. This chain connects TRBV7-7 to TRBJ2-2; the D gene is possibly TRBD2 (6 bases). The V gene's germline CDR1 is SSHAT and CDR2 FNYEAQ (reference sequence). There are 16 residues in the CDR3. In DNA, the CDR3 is TGTGCTAGCAGCCCCAGCGGGTCCGCGAACACCGGGGAGCTGTTTTTT. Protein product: CASSPSGSANTGELFF.

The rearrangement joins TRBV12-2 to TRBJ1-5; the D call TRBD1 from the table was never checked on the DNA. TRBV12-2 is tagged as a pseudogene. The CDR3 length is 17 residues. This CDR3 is CASRLWGQLYSNQPQHF. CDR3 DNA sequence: TGTGCAAGTCGCTTATGGGGACAGCTATATAGCAATCAGCCCCAGCATTTT.

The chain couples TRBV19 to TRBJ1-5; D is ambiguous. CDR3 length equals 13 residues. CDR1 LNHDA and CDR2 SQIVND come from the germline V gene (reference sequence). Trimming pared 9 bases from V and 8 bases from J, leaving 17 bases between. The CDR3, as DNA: TGTGCCAGCCGCGGTCTCCCACCTAAGCCCCAGCATTTT. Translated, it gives CASRGLPPKPQHF.

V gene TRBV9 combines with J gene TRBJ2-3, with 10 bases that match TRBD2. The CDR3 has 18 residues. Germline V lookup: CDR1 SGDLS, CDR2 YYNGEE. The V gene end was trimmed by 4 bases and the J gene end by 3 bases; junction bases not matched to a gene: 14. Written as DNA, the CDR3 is TGTGCCAGCAGCTTCTCCCGAACTAGCGGGGAGAGAACAGATACGCAGTATTTT. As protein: CASSFSRTSGERTDTQYF.

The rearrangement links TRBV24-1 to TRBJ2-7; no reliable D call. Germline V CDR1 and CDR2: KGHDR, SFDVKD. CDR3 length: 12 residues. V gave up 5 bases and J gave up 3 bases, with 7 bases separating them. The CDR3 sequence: CATSGDYYEQYF. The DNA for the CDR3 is TGTGCCACCAGTGGAGATTACTACGAGCAGTACTTC.

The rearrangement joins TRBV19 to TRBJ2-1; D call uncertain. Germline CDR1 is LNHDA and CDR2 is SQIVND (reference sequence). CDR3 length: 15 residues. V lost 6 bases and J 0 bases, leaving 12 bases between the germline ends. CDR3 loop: CASRTDGSSYNEQFF. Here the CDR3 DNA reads TGTGCCAGTAGGACTGACGGTAGCTCCTACAATGAGCAGTTCTTC.

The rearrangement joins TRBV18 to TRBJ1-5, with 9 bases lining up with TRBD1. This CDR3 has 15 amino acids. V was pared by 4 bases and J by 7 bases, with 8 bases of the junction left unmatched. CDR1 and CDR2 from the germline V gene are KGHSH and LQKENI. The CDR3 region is CASSLPGTGNQPQHF. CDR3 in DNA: TGTGCCAGCTCACTCCCCGGGACAGGGAACCAGCCCCAGCATTTT.

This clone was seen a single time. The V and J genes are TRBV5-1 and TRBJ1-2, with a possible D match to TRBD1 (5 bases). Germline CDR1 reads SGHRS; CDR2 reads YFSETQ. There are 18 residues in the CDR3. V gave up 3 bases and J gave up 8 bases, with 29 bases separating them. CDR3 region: CASSWTTAQTGPLGGYTF. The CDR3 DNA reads TGCGCCAGCAGCTGGACAACGGCACAAACCGGTCCACTTGGGGGCTACACCTTC. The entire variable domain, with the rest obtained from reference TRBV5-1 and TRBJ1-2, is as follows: KAGVTQTPRYLIKTRGQQVTLSCSPISGHRSVSWYQQTPGQGLQFLFEYFSETQRNKGNFPGRFSGRQFSNSRSEMNVSTLELGDSALYLCASSWTTAQTGPLGGYTFGSGTRLTVV.

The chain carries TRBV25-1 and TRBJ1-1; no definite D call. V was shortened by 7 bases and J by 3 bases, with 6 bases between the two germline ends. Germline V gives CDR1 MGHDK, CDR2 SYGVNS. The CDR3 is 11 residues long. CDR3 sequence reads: CASKRDTEAFF. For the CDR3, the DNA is TGTGCCAGCAAGAGAGACACTGAAGCTTTCTTT.

The CDR3 loop is CASSYMGDEQFF. The DNA of the CDR3 is TGTGCCAGCAGTTATATGGGCGATGAGCAGTTCTTC. The V and J genes are TRBV6-2 or TRBV6-3 and TRBJ2-1; D not resolved. V was shortened by 3 bases and J by 8 bases, with 8 bases between the two germline ends. Per germline, CDR1 MNHEY and CDR2 SVGEGT. This CDR3 spans 12 amino acids.

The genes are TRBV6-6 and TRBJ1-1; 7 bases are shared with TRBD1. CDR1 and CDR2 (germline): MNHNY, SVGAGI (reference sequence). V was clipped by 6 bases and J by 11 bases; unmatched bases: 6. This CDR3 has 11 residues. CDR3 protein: CASSPQGIAFF. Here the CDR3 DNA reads TGTGCCAGCAGCCCACAGGGGATCGCTTTCTTT.

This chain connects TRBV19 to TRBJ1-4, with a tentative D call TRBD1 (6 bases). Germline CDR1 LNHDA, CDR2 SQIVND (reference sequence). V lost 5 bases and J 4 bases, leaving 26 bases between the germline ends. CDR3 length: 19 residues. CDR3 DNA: TGTGCCAGTAGTCCATGGACAGCTGCGATTGGAGCGGTTAATGAAAAACTGTTTTTT. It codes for CASSPWTAAIGAVNEKLFF.

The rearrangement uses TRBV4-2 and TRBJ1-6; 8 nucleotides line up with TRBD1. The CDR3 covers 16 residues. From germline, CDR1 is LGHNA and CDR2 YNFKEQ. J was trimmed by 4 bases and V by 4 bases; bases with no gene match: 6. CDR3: CASSPLGTGYNSPLHF. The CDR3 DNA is TGTGCCAGCAGCCCTCTCGGGACAGGATATAATTCACCCCTCCACTTT.

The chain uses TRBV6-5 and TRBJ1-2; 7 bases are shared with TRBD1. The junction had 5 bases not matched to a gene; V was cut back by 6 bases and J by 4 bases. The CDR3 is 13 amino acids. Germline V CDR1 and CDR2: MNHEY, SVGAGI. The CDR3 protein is CASSRDSTYGYTF. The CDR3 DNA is TGTGCCAGCAGCAGGGACAGCACCTATGGCTACACCTTC.

The CDR3 sequence is CSVAGRGGLEQYF. Here the CDR3 DNA reads TGCAGCGTTGCAGGCAGGGGTGGACTGGAGCAGTACTTC. The V and J genes are TRBV29-1 and TRBJ2-7; D is perhaps TRBD1 (6 bases). This CDR3 is built from 13 residues. The germline V gene encodes CDR1 SQVTM and CDR2 ANQGSEA. V was clipped by 4 bases and J by 7 bases, with 17 bases between them.

The CDR3 coding sequence is TGTGCCAGCAAGAGGGGGCAATACACTGAAGCTTTCTTT. It translates to CASKRGQYTEAFF. The chain employs TRBV12-3 or TRBV12-4 and TRBJ1-1; 7 nucleotides match TRBD1. This CDR3 is built from 13 residues. Trimming took 7 bases from V and 3 from J; bases not matched to a gene: 5.

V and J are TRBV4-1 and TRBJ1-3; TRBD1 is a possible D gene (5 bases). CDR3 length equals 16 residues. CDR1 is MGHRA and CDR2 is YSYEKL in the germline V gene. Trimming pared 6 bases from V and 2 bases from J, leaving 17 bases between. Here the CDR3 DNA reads TGCGCCAGCAGACTAAACTGGGCAGGGCCTGGAAACACCATATATTTT. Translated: CASRLNWAGPGNTIYF.